This is a list of T cell receptor beta chains from one sample in a study of OX40 agonist ivuxolimab in advanced cancers. Libraries were prepared by immunoSEQ multiplex PCR; TCRdb keeps only in-frame clonotypes and omits some of them. The sample holds 26,000 or so clones; around 86% are singletons and the top ten take roughly 25%. The sequenced sample was CD4+ or CD8+ T cells sorted from blood, obtained in a trial of the OX40 agonist ivuxolimab. All receptors derive from an adult with an advanced solid tumor such as melanoma, head and neck, liver or kidney cancer. The CDR3 runs from the conserved cysteine through the conserved F or W. The D gene is left open where the match is weak. Expanded clones are given a class, and other clones once, few, many or no size at all.

CASTLGGAYEQYF TGTGCCAGCACCCTTGGCGGCGCCTACGAGCAGTACTTC TRBV5-6 . . TRBJ2-7
CASGHNEQFF TGTGCCAGCGGCCATAATGAGCAGTTCTTC TRBV27 . . TRBJ2-1
CASTGRGYSSYEQYF TGTGCCAGCACTGGAAGAGGGTACTCTTCCTACGAGCAGTACTTC TRBV6-1 . . TRBJ2-7
CASSRGTSANTGELFF TGTGCCAGCAGCAGGGGGACTAGCGCGAACACCGGGGAGCTGTTTTTT TRBV9 TRBD2 . TRBJ2-2
CASSPRAGGNGEQFF TGTGCCAGCAGCCCCCGAGCGGGAGGGAACGGTGAGCAGTTCTTC TRBV5-6 TRBD2 . TRBJ2-1
CAWTPPDGSSYNEQFF TGTGCCTGGACTCCCCCTGACGGAAGCTCCTACAATGAGCAGTTCTTC TRBV30 . . TRBJ2-1
CASSSFGFLDTGELFF TGTGCCAGCAGCTCCTTTGGGTTTTTGGACACCGGGGAGCTGTTTTTT TRBV7-3 . . TRBJ2-2
CASSEQGYQETQYF TGTGCCAGCAGCGAACAGGGATACCAAGAGACCCAGTACTTC TRBV28 . . TRBJ2-5
CASSQDPRTGSTDTQYF TGTGCCAGCAGCCAAGACCCCCGGACAGGGAGCACAGATACGCAGTATTTT TRBV14 TRBD1 . TRBJ2-3
CASSYLPGDYEQYF TGTGCCAGCAGTTACCTTCCGGGCGACTACGAGCAGTACTTC TRBV6-5 . . TRBJ2-7
CATTDRALSGANVLTF TGTGCCACCACGGACAGGGCCCTCTCTGGGGCCAACGTCCTGACTTTC TRBV15 TRBD1 . TRBJ2-6
CASSDDSRNNEQFF TGTGCCAGCAGTGACGATAGCCGGAACAATGAGCAGTTCTTC TRBV2 . . TRBJ2-1
CASSLGSGGQGTEAFF TGTGCCAGCAGCTTGGGGTCAGGGGGCCAGGGCACTGAAGCTTTCTTT TRBV5-4 TRBD1 . TRBJ1-1
CAWSTWPERGYNEQFF TGTGCCTGGAGTACTTGGCCGGAGCGGGGGTACAATGAGCAGTTCTTC TRBV30 TRBD2 . TRBJ2-1
CAWIKTGAPSEQYF TGTGCCTGGATCAAGACAGGAGCGCCGTCCGAGCAGTACTTC TRBV30 . . TRBJ2-7
CASSRGQGRLEKLFF TGTGCCAGCAGCAGGGGACAGGGTCGATTGGAAAAACTGTTTTTT TRBV5-6 TRBD1 once TRBJ1-4
CASSGSPGWSEQYF TGTGCCAGCAGTGGCTCTCCAGGGTGGAGCGAGCAGTACTTC TRBV7-9 . once TRBJ2-7
CASSPLPGYEQYF TGCGCCAGCAGCCCCTTACCGGGCTACGAGCAGTACTTC TRBV4-1 . few TRBJ2-7
CASSFSRTNEQFF TGTGCCAGCAGTTTTTCCAGAACCAATGAGCAGTTCTTC TRBV27 . . TRBJ2-1
CASSHPGTSGILGEQYF TGTGCCAGCAGCCACCCCGGGACTAGCGGGATCCTTGGCGAGCAGTACTTC TRBV4-2 TRBD2 . TRBJ2-7
CASSPPPAGGPPGEQYF TGTGCCAGCAGCCCCCCACCAGCGGGAGGGCCCCCGGGGGAGCAGTACTTC TRBV7-2 TRBD2 . TRBJ2-5
CASSYLTGGYGYTF TGTGCCAGCAGTTACCTCACAGGTGGATATGGCTACACCTTC TRBV6-5 . . TRBJ1-2
CASSLEGQGSTEAFF TGTGCCAGCAGCTTAGAAGGACAGGGATCCACTGAAGCTTTCTTT TRBV11-3 TRBD1 . TRBJ1-1
CASSIFLGSTDTQYF TGTGCCAGTAGTATTTTCCTTGGAAGCACAGATACGCAGTATTTT TRBV19 . . TRBJ2-3
CASSLAGLAGPLDTQYF TGTGCCAGCAGCTTAGCGGGACTAGCGGGACCTTTGGATACGCAGTATTTT TRBV7-9 TRBD2 . TRBJ2-3
CASRLAAGSYNEQFF TGTGCCAGCAGACTAGCCGCTGGCTCCTACAATGAGCAGTTCTTC TRBV6-5 . . TRBJ2-1
CASSDGTGTHEQYF TGTGCCAGCAGCGACGGGACTGGAACCCACGAGCAGTACTTC TRBV16 . . TRBJ2-7
CANVARLLKGREPNSSYNEQFF TGTGCCAACGTCGCCCGACTCCTTAAGGGGCGGGAGCCAAATTCCTCCTACAATGAGCAGTTCTTC TRBV28 TRBD2 . TRBJ2-1
CATSPGQAFGYTF TGTGCCACCAGTCCGGGACAGGCATTTGGCTACACCTTC TRBV15 TRBD1 . TRBJ1-2